This T cell receptor beta chain was documented in a study of read filtering for tumor transcriptome and immune sequencing. About the study: Patients were some 16 male and 13 to 15 female, mean age 65.9 years, range about 45 to 85.

Study-level results: Compared with RNA-seq, IR-seq gave much higher clonotype depth and reliability. Single-read clonotypes: about 81.9% of IR-seq clonotypes (roughly 4% of reads), 74.6% of RNA-seq clonotypes (nearly 45% of reads).

This clonotype qualifies as medium-sized. What it binds is unknown. Germline V lookup: CDR1 SGHRS, CDR2 YFSETQ. The CDR3 runs 16 residues. The germline V and J ends were trimmed by 0 bases and 1 base, with 13 bases remaining between them. The library was built from 400 ng RNA with molecular barcoded adaptors for alpha/delta and beta/gamma chains. In TCRdb, the reads were re-called with MiXCR into one record per CDR3 protein. The sample has over 50,000 distinct CDR3 sequences, roughly a fifth seen once. This TCR was sampled from a donor aged 40 or older with multiple myeloma. The specimen sequenced was a population of CD138-negative cells sorted from bone marrow. This chain connects TRBV5-1 to TRBJ2-5; D may be TRBD1 or TRBD2 (5 bases each). For the CDR3, the DNA is TGCGCCAGCAGCTTGGGAGCGGACACGGCCCAAGAGACCCAGTACTTC. Amino acid sequence: CASSLGADTAQETQYF.